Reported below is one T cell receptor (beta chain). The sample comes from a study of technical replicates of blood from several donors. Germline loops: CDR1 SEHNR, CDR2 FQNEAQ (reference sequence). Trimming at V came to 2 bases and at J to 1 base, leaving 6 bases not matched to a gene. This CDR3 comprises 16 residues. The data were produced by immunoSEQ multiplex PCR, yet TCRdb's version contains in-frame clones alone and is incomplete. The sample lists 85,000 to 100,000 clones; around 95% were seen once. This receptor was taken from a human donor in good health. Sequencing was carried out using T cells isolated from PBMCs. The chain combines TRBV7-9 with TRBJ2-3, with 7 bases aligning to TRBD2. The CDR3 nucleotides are TGTGCCAGCAGCTTATGGGCTAGCGGAGGCACAGATACGCAGTATTTT. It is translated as CASSLWASGGTDTQYF.